This passage covers 13 T cell receptor beta chains from one sample sequenced in a study of monozygotic twins with inflammatory bowel disease. TCRdb re-called the 5' RACE reads; every CDR3 protein appears as one record, without DNA. Seen in this sample are over 130,000 distinct CDR3 sequences; the ten most common clones hold less than 2.5%. What was sequenced was blood. These receptors were obtained from a human donor with ulcerative colitis or Crohn's disease, or a healthy co-twin of an affected twin (not recorded which).

J is TRBJ2-1 and V is TRBV6-1; the D call from TCRdb, TRBD1, cannot be confirmed without DNA. This CDR3 contains 15 residues. Germline CDR1 is MNHNS and CDR2 is SASEGT. The CDR3 sequence: CASSRQGASYNEQFF.

This sequence joins TRBV12-3 or TRBV12-4 and TRBJ1-1; TCRdb returns TRBD1, unconfirmable since there is no DNA. CDR3 length: 15 amino acids. The CDR3: CASSSRWGQNTEAFF.

The chain carries TRBV15 and TRBJ2-5; the D call from TCRdb, TRBD2, cannot be confirmed without DNA. The V gene's germline CDR1 is LNHNV and CDR2 YYDKDF (reference sequence). The CDR3 consists of 15 residues. CDR3 loop: CATSKTSGGAETQYF. Variable domain in full (rest from reference TRBV15 and TRBJ2-5): DAMVIQNPRYQVTQFGKPVTLSCSQTLNHNVMYWYQQKSSQAPKLLFHYYDKDFNNEADTPDNFQSRRPNTSFCFLDIRSPGLGDTAMYLCATSKTSGGAETQYFGPGTRLLVL.

This chain links TRBV20-1 with TRBJ2-1; TCRdb's D call of TRBD1 is untestable without DNA. CDR3 length: 14 amino acids. Looked up from germline, CDR1 is DFQATT and CDR2 is SNEGSKA (reference sequence). Here the CDR3 reads CSAPDSRRYNEQFF.

The chain recombines TRBV30 with TRBJ2-7; TCRdb's D call of TRBD2 is untestable without DNA. The germline gives CDR1 GTSNPN, CDR2 SVGIG (reference sequence). The length of the CDR3 is 16 residues. The CDR3 loop reads CAWSGRLAGVSYEQYF.

The chain links TRBV7-9 to TRBJ2-1; the D call of TRBD1 rests on TCRdb alone, since no DNA is present to check it. Germline V CDR1 and CDR2: SEHNR, FQNEAQ (reference sequence). This CDR3 has 15 residues. The CDR3 is CASSLVGGPYNEQFF.

The genes are TRBV3-1 and TRBJ1-2; TCRdb outputs TRBD1, but without DNA this stays unchecked. This CDR3 contains 16 residues. CDR1 is LGHDT, CDR2 YNNKEL, per germline (reference sequence). The CDR3 sequence: CASSQVGTGRPFSYTF.

The chain combines TRBV5-6 with TRBJ2-1; the D gene TCRdb calls, TRBD2, cannot be checked with no DNA. The CDR3 is 16 residues long. Germline lookup yields CDR1 SGHDT and CDR2 YYEEEE. CDR3 amino acids: CASSLGAASSYNEQFF.

This chain joins TRBV6-1 and TRBJ2-3. The CDR3 has 16 residues. In germline, CDR1 is MNHNS, CDR2 SASEGT. CDR3 amino acids: CASNLGYLTSTDTQYF.

The J gene is TRBJ1-4, the V gene TRBV2; TCRdb picks TRBD1, but there is no DNA to check that call. This CDR3 comprises 14 residues. Germline assignment: CDR1 SNHLY and CDR2 FYNNEI. The CDR3 spells CASSGQGASEKLFF.

V is TRBV20-1 and J is TRBJ1-1; as DNA is missing, the TRBD1 call by TCRdb cannot be tested. Per the germline V gene, CDR1 is DFQATT and CDR2 is SNEGSKA (reference sequence). This CDR3 contains 13 residues. Here the CDR3 reads CSAISDREAEAFF.

J is TRBJ2-7 and V is TRBV20-1; TCRdb returns TRBD1, unconfirmable since there is no DNA. Germline CDR1 and CDR2: DFQATT and SNEGSKA (reference sequence). The CDR3 sequence is 12 residues long. CDR3 loop: CRLQGRLYEQYF.

The chain links TRBV4-3 to TRBJ2-7; TCRdb gives TRBD1 as the D gene, but with no DNA this cannot be confirmed. Germline V gene sequence: CDR1 LGHNA, CDR2 YSLEER. The CDR3 extends over 14 amino acids. The CDR3 loop is CASSQGQGASEQYF.